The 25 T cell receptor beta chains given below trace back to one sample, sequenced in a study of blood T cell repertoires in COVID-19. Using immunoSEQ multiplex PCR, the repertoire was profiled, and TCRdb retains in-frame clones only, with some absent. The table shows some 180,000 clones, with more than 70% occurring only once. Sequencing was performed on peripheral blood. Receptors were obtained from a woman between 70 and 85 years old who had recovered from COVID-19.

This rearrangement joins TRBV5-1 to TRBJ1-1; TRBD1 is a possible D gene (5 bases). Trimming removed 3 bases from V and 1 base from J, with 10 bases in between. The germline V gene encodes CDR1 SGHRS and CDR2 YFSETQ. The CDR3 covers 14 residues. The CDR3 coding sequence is TGCGCCAGCAGCTATAACCAGGGGAACACTGAAGCTTTCTTT. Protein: CASSYNQGNTEAFF. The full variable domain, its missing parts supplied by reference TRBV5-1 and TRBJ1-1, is KAGVTQTPRYLIKTRGQQVTLSCSPISGHRSVSWYQQTPGQGLQFLFEYFSETQRNKGNFPGRFSGRQFSNSRSEMNVSTLELGDSALYLCASSYNQGNTEAFFGQGTRLTVV.

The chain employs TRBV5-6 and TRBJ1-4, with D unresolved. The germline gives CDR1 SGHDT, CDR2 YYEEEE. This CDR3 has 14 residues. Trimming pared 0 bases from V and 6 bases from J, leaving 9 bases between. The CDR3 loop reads CASSLGWEDEKLFF. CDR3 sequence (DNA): TGTGCCAGCAGCTTGGGGTGGGAGGATGAAAAACTGTTTTTT.

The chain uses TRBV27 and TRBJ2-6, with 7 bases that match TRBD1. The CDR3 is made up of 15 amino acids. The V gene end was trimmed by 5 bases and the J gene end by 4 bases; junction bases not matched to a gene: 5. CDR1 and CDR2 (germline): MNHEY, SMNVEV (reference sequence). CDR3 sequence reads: CASSPRTGGANVLTF. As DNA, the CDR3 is TGTGCCAGCAGTCCCCGGACAGGAGGGGCCAACGTCCTGACTTTC.

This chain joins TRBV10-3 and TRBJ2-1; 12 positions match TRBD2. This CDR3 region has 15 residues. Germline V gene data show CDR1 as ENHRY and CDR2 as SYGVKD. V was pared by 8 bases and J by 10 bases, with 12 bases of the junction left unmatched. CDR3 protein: CAIGGRLAGAPEQFF. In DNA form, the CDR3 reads TGTGCCATCGGGGGGAGACTAGCGGGAGCACCGGAGCAGTTCTTC.

Here the CDR3 DNA reads TGTGCCAGCAGAAGCAGGATCAATCAGCCCCAGCATTTT. Encoded protein: CASRSRINQPQHF. The gene calls are TRBV12-3 or TRBV12-4 and TRBJ1-5; D is unclear. This CDR3 is 13 amino acids long. Trimming removed 6 bases from V and 3 bases from J, with 9 bases in between.

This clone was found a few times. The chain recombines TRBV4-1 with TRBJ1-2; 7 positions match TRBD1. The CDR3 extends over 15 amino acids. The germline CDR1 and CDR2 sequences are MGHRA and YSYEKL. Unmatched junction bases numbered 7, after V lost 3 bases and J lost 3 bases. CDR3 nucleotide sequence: TGCGCCAGCAGCCACCTTAACAGGGGCGACTATGGCTACACCTTC. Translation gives CASSHLNRGDYGYTF.

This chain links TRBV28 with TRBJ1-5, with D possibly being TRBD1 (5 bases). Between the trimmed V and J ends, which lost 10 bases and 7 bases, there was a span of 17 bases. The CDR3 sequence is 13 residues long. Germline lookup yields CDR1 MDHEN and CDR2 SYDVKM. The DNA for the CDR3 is TGTGCCACCGCGGGGGGAATGGGCCAGCCCCAGCATTTT. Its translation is CATAGGMGQPQHF.

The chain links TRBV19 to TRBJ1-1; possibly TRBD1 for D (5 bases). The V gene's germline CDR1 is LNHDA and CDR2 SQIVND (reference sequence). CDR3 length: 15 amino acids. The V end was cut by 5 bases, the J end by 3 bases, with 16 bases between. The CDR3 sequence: CASSFEGRGDTEAFF. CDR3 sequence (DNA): TGTGCCAGTAGTTTTGAGGGGCGGGGGGACACTGAAGCTTTCTTT.

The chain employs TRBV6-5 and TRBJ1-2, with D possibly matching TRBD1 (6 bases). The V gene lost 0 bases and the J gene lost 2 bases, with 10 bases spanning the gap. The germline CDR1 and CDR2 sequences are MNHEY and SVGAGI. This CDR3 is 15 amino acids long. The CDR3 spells CASSYSPDSNYGYTF. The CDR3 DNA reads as TGTGCCAGCAGTTACTCGCCGGACAGCAACTATGGCTACACCTTC.

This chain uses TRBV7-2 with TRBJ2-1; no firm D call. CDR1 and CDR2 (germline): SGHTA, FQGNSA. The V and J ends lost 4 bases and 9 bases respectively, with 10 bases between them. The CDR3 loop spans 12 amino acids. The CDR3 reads CASSSFNGEQFF. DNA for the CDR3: TGTGCCAGCAGCTCTTTCAACGGTGAGCAGTTCTTC.

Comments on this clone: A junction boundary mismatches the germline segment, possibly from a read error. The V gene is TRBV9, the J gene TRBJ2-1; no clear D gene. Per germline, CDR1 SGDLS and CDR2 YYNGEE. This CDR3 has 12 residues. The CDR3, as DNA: TGTGCCAGCAGCGTAGTGGAGACGGAAGTAGTCTTC. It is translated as CASSVVETEVVF. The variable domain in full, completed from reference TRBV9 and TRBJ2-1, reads DSGVTQTPKHLITATGQRVTLRCSPRSGDLSVYWYQQSLDQGLQFLIQYYNGEERAKGNILERFSAQQFPDLHSELNLSSLELGDSALYFCASSVVETEVVFGPGTRLTVL.

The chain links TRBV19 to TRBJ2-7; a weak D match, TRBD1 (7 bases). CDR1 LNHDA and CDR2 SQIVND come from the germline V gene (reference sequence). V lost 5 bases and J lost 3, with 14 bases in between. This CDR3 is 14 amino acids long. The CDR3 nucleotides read TGTGCCAGTAGTCGCGGGGACAGAGACTACGAGCAGTACTTC. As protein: CASSRGDRDYEQYF.

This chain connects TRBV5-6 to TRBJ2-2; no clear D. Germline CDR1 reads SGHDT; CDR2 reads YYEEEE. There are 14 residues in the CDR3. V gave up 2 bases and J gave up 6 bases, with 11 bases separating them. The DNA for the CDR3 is TGTGCCAGCAGCTTAGAACAGTGGTCCGGGGAGCTGTTTTTT. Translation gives CASSLEQWSGELFF.

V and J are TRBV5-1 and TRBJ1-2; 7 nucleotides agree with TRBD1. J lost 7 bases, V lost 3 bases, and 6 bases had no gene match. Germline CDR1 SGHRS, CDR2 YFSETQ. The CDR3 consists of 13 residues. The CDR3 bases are TGCGCCAGCAGCTCCGAGACAGGGAGTGGCTACACCTTC. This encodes CASSSETGSGYTF.

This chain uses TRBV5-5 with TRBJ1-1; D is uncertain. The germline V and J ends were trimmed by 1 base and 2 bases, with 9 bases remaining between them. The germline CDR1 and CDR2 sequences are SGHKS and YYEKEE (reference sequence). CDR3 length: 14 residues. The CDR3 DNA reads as TGTGCCAGCAGCTTGTGGCAGCGTAACACTGAAGCTTTCTTT. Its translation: CASSLWQRNTEAFF.

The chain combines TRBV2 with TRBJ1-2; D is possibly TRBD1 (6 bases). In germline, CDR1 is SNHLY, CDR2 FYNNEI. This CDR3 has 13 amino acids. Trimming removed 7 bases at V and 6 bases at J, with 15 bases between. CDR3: CASTRQAPDGYTF. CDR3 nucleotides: TGTGCCAGCACCAGACAGGCCCCAGATGGCTACACCTTC. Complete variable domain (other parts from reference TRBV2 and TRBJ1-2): EPEVTQTPSHQVTQMGQEVILRCVPISNHLYFYWYRQILGQKVEFLVSFYNNEISEKSEIFDDQFSVERPDGSNFTLKIRSTKLEDSAMYFCASTRQAPDGYTFGSGTRLTVV.

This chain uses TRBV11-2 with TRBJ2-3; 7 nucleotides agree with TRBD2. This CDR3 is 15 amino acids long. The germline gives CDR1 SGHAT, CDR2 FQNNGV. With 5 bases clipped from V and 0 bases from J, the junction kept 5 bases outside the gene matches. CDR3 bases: TGTGCCAGCAGCCCTAGCGGAGCTAGCACAGATACGCAGTATTTT. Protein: CASSPSGASTDTQYF.

In nucleotides, the CDR3 is TGTGCCAGTAGTATGGGGGCCATGTTGCCCCACTTT. Protein: CASSMGAMLPHF. The rearrangement links TRBV19 to TRBJ1-6; D possibly corresponds to TRBD1 (6 bases). Germline CDR1 is LNHDA and CDR2 is SQIVND (reference sequence). V shed 3 bases and J shed 18 bases, with 15 bases lying between them. The CDR3 contains 12 residues. Based on the CDR3 plus reference TRBV19 and TRBJ1-6, the full variable domain is DGGITQSPKYLFRKEGQNVTLSCEQNLNHDAMYWYRQDPGQGLRLIYYSQIVNDFQKGDIAEGYSVSREKKESFPLTVTSAQKNPTAFYLCASSMGAMLPHFGNGTRLTVT.

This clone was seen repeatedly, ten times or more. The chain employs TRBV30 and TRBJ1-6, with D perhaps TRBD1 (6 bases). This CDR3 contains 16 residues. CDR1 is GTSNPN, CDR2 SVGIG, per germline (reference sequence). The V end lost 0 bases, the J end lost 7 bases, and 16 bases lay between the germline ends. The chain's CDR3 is CAWSVRGFLRNSPLHF. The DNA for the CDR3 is TGTGCCTGGAGTGTGAGGGGGTTCTTGCGGAATTCACCCCTCCACTTT.

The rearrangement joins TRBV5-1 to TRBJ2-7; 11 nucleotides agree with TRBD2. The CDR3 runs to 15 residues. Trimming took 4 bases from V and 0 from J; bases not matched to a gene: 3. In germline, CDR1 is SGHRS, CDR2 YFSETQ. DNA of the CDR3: TGCGCCAGCAGCCCCGGACTAGCGGGCTCCTACGAGCAGTACTTC. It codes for CASSPGLAGSYEQYF. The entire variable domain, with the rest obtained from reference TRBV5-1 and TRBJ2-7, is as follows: KAGVTQTPRYLIKTRGQQVTLSCSPISGHRSVSWYQQTPGQGLQFLFEYFSETQRNKGNFPGRFSGRQFSNSRSEMNVSTLELGDSALYLCASSPGLAGSYEQYFGPGTRLTVT.

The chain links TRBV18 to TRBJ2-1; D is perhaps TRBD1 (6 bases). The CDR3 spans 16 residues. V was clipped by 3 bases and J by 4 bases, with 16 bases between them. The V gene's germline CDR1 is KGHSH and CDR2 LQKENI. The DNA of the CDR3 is TGTGCCAGCTCACCTCTAATAAGGACAGCATACAATGAGCAGTTCTTC. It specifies CASSPLIRTAYNEQFF.

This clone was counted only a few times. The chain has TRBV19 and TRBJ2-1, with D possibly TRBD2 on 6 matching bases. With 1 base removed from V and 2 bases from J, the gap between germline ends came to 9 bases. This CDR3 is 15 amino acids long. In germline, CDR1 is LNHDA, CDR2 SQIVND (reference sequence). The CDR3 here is CASSIGRGTYNEQFF. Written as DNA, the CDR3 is TGTGCCAGTAGTATAGGCCGGGGGACCTACAATGAGCAGTTCTTC.

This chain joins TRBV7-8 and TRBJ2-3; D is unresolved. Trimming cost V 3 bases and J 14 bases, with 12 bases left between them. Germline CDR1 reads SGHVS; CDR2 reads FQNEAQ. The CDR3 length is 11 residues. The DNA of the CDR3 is TGTGCCAGCAGCTTTGGTTGGCAGTGGTATTTT. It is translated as CASSFGWQWYF.

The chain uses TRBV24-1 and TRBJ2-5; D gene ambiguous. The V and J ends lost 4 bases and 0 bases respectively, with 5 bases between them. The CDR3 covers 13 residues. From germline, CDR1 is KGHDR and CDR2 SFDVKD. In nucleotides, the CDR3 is TGTGCCACCAGTGACTCTTACCAAGAGACCCAGTACTTC. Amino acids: CATSDSYQETQYF.

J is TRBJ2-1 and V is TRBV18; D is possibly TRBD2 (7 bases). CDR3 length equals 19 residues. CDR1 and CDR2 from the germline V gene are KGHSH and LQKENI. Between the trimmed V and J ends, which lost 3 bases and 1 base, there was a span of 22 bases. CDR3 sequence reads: CASSPPPGRGGSSYNEQFF. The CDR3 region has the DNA TGTGCCAGCTCACCTCCGCCCGGCAGGGGAGGGTCGTCCTACAATGAGCAGTTCTTC.